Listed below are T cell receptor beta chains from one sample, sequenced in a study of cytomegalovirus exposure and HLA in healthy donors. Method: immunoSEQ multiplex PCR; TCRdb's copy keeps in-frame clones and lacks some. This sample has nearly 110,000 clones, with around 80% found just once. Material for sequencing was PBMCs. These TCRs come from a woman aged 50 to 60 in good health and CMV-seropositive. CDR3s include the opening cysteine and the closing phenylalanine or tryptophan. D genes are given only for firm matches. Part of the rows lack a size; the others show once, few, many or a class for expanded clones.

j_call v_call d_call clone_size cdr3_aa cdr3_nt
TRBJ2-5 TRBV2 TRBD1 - CASYLRDSKETQYF TGTGCCAGCTACCTCCGGGACAGTAAAGAGACCCAGTACTTC
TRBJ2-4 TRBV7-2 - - CASSSLAKNIQYF TGTGCCAGCAGCTCCCTAGCCAAAAACATTCAGTACTTC
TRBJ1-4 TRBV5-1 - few CASSSGTVPGANEKLFF TGCGCCAGCAGCTCCGGGACTGTACCCGGGGCAAATGAAAAACTGTTTTTT
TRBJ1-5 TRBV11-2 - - CASSLGDGYGQPQHF TGTGCCAGCAGCTTAGGAGACGGGTATGGGCAGCCCCAGCATTTT
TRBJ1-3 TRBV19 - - CASSAGTSGNTIYF TGTGCCAGTAGCGCGGGGACCTCTGGAAACACCATATATTTT
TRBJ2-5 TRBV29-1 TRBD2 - CSAGGETQYF TGCAGCGCCGGGGGGGAGACCCAGTACTTC
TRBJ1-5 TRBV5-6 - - CASSLNSGALNQPQHF TGTGCCAGCAGCTTGAATTCAGGGGCCCTCAATCAGCCCCAGCATTTT
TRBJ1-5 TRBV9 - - CASSVSVYQPQHF TGTGCCAGCAGCGTGTCCGTTTATCAGCCCCAGCATTTT
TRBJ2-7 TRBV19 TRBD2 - CASSIGLAAYYEQYF TGTGCCAGTAGTATAGGTCTAGCGGCGTACTACGAGCAGTACTTC
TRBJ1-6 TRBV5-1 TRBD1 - CASSLGGQGNSPLHF TGCGCCAGCAGCTTGGGGGGACAGGGAAATTCACCCCTCCACTTT
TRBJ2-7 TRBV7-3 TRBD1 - CASSSSGTGGSEQYF TGTGCCAGCAGCTCATCCGGGACAGGGGGCTCCGAGCAGTACTTC
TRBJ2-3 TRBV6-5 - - CASRQGAAGTQYF TGTGCCAGCAGGCAAGGGGCGGCGGGGACGCAGTATTTT
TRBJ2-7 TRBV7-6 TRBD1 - CASSPLGQGFAVYEQYF TGTGCCAGCAGCCCCCTCGGACAGGGATTCGCCGTTTACGAGCAGTACTTC
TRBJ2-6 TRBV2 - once CASGDLIISGANVLTF TGTGCCAGCGGGGACTTGATCATCTCTGGGGCCAACGTCCTGACTTTC
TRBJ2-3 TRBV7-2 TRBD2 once CASDPSGGTDTQYF TGTGCCAGCGACCCAAGCGGGGGCACAGATACGCAGTATTTT
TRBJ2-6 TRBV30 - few CAWGPRQRGANVLTF TGTGCCTGGGGCCCGAGGCAGAGGGGGGCCAACGTCCTGACTTTC
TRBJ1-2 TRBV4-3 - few CASSQGLGVYGYTF TGCGCCAGCAGCCAAGGCTTAGGGGTCTATGGCTACACCTTC
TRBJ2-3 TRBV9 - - CASSPRESPTTDTQYF TGTGCCAGCAGCCCACGGGAGTCCCCCACCACAGATACGCAGTATTTT
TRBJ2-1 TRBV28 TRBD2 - CASSLAGGDYNEQFF TGTGCCAGCAGTTTAGCGGGGGGGGACTACAATGAGCAGTTCTTC
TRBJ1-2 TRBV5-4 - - CASALERATYGYTF TGTGCCAGCGCCCTCGAGCGAGCGACCTATGGCTACACCTTC
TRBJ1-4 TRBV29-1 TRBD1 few CSVVDRAKLFF TGCAGCGTTGTGGACAGGGCTAAACTGTTTTTT
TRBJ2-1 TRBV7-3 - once CASSLIGRAEQFF TGTGCCAGCAGCTTAATAGGCAGGGCTGAGCAGTTCTTC
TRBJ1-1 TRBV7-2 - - CASSLGRGSTEAFF TGTGCCAGCAGCTTAGGTAGGGGGTCCACTGAAGCTTTCTTT
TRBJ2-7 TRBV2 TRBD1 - CASSVLGTEFSYEQYF TGTGCCAGCAGTGTTTTGGGGACAGAATTTTCCTACGAGCAGTACTTC
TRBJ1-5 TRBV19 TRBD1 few CASSSGTGFSNQPQHF TGTGCCAGTAGTTCCGGGACAGGATTTAGCAATCAGCCCCAGCATTTT
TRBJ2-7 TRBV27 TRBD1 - CASSKFAGTGFYEQYF TGTGCCAGCAGCAAATTTGCCGGGACAGGCTTCTACGAGCAGTACTTC
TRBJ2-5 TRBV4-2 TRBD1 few CASSQATGGGETQYF TGTGCCAGCAGCCAGGCTACAGGGGGTGGGGAGACCCAGTACTTC
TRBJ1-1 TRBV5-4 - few CASSLDSMNTEAFF TGTGCCAGCAGCTTGGACAGTATGAACACTGAAGCTTTCTTT
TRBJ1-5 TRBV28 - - CASSLGDGQGVNQPQHF TGTGCCAGCAGCCTCGGAGATGGGCAGGGCGTTAATCAGCCCCAGCATTTT
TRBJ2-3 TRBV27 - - CASSSTGHYSTDTQYF TGTGCCAGCAGTTCCACAGGGCATTATAGCACAGATACGCAGTATTTT